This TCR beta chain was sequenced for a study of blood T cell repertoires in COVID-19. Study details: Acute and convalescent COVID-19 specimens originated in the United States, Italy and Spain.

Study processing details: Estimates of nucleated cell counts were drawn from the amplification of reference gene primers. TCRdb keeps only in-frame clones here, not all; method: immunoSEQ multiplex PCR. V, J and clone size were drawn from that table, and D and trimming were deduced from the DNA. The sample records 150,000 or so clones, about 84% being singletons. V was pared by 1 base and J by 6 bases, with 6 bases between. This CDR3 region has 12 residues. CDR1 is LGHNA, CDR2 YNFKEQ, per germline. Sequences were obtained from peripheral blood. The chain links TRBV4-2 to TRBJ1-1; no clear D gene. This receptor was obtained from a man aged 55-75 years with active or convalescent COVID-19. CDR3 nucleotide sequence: TGTGCCAGCAGCCAAGCCGGGGCTGAAGCTTTCTTT. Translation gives CASSQAGAEAFF.